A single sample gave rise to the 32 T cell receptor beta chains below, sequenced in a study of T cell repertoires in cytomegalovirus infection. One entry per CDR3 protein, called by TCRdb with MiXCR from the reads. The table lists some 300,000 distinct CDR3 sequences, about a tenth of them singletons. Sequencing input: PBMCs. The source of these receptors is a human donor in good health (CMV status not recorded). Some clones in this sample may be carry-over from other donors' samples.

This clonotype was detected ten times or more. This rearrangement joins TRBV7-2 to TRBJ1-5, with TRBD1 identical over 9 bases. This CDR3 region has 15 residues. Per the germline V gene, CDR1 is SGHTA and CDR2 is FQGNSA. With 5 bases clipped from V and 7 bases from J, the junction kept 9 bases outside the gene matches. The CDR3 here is CASSLMGQGGQPQHF. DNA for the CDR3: TGTGCCAGCAGCCTCATGGGACAGGGAGGCCAGCCCCAGCATTTT.

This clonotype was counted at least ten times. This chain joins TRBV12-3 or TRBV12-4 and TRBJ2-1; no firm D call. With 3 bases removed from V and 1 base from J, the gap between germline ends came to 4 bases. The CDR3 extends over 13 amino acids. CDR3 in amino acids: CASSLGSYNEQFF. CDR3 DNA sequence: TGTGCCAGCAGTTTGGGTTCCTACAATGAGCAGTTCTTC.

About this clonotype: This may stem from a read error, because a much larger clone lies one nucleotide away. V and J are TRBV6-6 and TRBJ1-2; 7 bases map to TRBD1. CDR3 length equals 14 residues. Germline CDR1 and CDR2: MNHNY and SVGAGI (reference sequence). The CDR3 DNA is TGTACCAGCACCAAGCAGGGGGCTAACTATGGCTACACCTTC. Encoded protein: CTSTKQGANYGYTF.

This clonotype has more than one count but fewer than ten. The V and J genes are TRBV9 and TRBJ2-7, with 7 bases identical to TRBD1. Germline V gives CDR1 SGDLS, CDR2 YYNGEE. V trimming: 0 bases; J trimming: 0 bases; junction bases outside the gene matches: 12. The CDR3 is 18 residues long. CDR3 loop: CASSVASLTRDSSYEQYF. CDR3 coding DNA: TGTGCCAGCAGCGTAGCTTCCCTCACTCGGGACAGCTCCTACGAGCAGTACTTC.

DNA for the CDR3: TGTGCCAGCAGCCAAGAGTCAGGATACAATGAGCAGTTCTTC. Amino acids: CASSQESGYNEQFF. The rearrangement joins TRBV4-2 to TRBJ2-1; D is uncertain. Germline CDR1 LGHNA, CDR2 YNFKEQ. Trimming left V 0 bases short and J 4 bases short, with 7 bases between. There are 14 residues in the CDR3.

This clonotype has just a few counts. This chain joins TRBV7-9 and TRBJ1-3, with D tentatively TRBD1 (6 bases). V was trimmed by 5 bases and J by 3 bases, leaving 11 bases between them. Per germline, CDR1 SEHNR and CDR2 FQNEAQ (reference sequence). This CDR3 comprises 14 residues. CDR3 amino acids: CASSRQAFGNTIYF. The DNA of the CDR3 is TGTGCCAGCAGCCGACAGGCCTTTGGAAACACCATATATTTT.

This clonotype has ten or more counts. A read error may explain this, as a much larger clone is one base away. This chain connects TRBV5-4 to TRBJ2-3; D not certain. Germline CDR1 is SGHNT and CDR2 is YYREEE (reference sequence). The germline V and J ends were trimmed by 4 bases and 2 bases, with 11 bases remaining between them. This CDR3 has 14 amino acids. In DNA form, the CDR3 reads TGTGCCAGCAGCCCTCGGGCCATCACAGATACGCAGTATTTT. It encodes CASSPRAITDTQYF. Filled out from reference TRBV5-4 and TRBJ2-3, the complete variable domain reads ETGVTQSPTHLIKTRGQQVTLRCSSQSGHNTVSWYQQALGQGPQFIFQYYREEENGRGNFPPRFSGLQFPNYSSELNVNALELDDSALYLCASSPRAITDTQYFGPGTRLTVL.

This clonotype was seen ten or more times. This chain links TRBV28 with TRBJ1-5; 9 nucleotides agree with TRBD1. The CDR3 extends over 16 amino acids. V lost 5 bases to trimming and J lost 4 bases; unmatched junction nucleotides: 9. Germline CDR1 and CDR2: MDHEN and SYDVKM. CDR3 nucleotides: TGTGCCAGCAGTCAATCTACAGGGGGCGGTAATCAGCCCCAGCATTTT. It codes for CASSQSTGGGNQPQHF.

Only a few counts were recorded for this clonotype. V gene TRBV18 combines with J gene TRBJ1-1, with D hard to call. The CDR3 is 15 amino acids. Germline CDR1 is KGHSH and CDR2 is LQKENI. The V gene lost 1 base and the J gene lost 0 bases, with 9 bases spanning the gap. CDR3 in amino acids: CASSPQKSVNTEAFF. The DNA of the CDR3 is TGTGCCAGCTCACCACAGAAGAGCGTGAACACTGAAGCTTTCTTT.

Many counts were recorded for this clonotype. The CDR3 DNA follows: TGTGCCAGCAGTGACCAGACAGGGGGCGCGGTCACCGGGGAGCTGTTTTTT. Residues: CASSDQTGGAVTGELFF. The chain employs TRBV6-1 and TRBJ2-2; 10 bases line up with TRBD1. CDR1 is MNHNS, CDR2 SASEGT, per germline. The V and J ends lost 3 bases and 4 bases, in that order; junction bases with no gene match: 8. This CDR3 is built from 17 residues.

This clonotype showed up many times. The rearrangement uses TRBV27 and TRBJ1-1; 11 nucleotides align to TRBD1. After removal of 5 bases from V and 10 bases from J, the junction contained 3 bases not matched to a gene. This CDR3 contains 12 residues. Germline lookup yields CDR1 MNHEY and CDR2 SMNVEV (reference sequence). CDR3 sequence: CASSRGTGGAFF. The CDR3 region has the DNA TGTGCCAGCAGTCGGGGGACAGGGGGAGCTTTCTTT.

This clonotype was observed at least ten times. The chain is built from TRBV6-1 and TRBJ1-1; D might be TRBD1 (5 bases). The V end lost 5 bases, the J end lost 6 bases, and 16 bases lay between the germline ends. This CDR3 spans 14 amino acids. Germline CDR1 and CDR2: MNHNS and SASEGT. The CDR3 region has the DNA TGTGCCAGCAGTCCGACCCGGGGGGGGGCTGAAGCTTTCTTT. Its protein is CASSPTRGGAEAFF.

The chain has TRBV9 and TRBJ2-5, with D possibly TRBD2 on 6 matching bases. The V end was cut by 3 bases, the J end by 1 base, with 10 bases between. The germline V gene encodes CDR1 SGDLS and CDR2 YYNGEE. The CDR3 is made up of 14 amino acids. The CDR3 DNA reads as TGTGCCAGCAGCGAAACGACTAGCCAAGAGACCCAGTACTTC. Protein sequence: CASSETTSQETQYF.

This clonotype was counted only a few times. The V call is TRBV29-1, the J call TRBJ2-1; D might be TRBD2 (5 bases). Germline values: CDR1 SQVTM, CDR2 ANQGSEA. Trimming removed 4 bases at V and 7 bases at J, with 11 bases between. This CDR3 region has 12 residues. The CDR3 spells CSVGSTKNEQFF. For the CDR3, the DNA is TGCAGCGTTGGATCGACTAAAAATGAGCAGTTCTTC.

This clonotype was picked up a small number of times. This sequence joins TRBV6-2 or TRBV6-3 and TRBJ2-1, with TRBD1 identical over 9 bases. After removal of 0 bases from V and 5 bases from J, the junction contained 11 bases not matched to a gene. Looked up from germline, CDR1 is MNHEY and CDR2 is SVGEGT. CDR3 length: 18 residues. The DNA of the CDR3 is TGTGCCAGCAGTTACTCGGAACTCACAGGGGGCGGTGACAATGAGCAGTTCTTC. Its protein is CASSYSELTGGGDNEQFF.

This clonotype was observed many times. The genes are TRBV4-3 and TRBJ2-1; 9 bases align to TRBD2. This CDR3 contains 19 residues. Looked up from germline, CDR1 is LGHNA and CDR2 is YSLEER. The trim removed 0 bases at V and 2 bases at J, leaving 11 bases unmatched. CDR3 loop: CASSQEPPRLAETYNEQFF. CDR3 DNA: TGCGCCAGCAGCCAAGAGCCCCCTCGACTAGCGGAGACCTACAATGAGCAGTTCTTC.

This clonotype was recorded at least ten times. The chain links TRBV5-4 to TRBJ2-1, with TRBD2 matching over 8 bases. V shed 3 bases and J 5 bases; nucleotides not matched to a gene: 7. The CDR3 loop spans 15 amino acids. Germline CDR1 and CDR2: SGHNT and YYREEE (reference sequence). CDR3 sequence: CASSYPGTRDNEQFF. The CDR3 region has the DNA TGTGCCAGCAGCTACCCCGGGACTAGGGACAATGAGCAGTTCTTC. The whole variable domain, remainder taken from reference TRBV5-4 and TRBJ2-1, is ETGVTQSPTHLIKTRGQQVTLRCSSQSGHNTVSWYQQALGQGPQFIFQYYREEENGRGNFPPRFSGLQFPNYSSELNVNALELDDSALYLCASSYPGTRDNEQFFGPGTRLTVL.

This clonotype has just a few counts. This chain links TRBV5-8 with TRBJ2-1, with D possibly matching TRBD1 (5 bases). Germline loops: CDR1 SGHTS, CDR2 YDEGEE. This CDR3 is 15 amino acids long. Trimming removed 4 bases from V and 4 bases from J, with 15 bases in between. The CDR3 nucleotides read TGTGCCAGCAGCCCCCAGGGTACTGTTTACAATGAGCAGTTCTTC. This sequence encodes CASSPQGTVYNEQFF.

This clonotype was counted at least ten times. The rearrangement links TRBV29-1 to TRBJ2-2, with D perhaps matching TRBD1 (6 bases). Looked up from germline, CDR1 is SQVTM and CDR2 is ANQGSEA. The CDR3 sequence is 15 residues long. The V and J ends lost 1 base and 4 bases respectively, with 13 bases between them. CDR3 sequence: CSVEVGGQSTGELFF. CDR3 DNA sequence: TGCAGCGTTGAAGTAGGAGGACAGTCCACCGGGGAGCTGTTTTTT.

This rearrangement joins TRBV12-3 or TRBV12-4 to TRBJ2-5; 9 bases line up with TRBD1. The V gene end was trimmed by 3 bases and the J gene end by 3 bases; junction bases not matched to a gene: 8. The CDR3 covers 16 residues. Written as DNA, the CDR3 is TGTGCCAGCAGTTTCCATCCGGGACAGGGAAAAGAGACCCAGTACTTC. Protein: CASSFHPGQGKETQYF.

The CDR3 protein is CSVEPTEETQYF. The CDR3 DNA sequence: TGCAGCGTTGAACCTACAGAAGAGACCCAGTACTTC. V is TRBV29-1 and J is TRBJ2-5; D gene uncertain. The V end lost 2 bases, the J end lost 3 bases, and 7 bases lay between the germline ends. The V gene's germline CDR1 is SQVTM and CDR2 ANQGSEA. The CDR3 length is 12 residues. Using reference TRBV29-1 and TRBJ2-5 for the parts outside the CDR3, the full variable domain is SAVISQKPSRDICQRGTSLTIQCQVDSQVTMMFWYRQQPGQSLTLIATANQGSEATYESGFVIDKFPISRPNLTFSTLTVSNMSPEDSSIYLCSVEPTEETQYFGPGTRLLVL.

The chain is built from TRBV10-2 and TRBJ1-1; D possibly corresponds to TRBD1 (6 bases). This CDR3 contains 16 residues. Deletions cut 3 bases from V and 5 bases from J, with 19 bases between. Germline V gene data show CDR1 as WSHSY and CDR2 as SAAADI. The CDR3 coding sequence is TGCGCCAGCAGTGAAGGCGGGGGGGCGCGTGAAACTGAAGCTTTCTTT. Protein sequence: CASSEGGGARETEAFF.

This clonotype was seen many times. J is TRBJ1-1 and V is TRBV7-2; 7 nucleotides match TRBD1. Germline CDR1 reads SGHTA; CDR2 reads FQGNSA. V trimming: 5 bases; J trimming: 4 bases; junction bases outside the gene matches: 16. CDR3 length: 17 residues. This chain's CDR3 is CASSPIYTGTEGTEAFF. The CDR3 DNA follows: TGTGCCAGCAGCCCCATCTACACCGGGACAGAAGGCACTGAAGCTTTCTTT. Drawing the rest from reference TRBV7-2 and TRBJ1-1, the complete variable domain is GAGVSQSPSNKVTEKGKDVELRCDPISGHTALYWYRQSLGQGLEFLIYFQGNSAPDKSGLPSDRFSAERTGGSVSTLTIQRTQQEDSAVYLCASSPIYTGTEGTEAFFGQGTRLTVV.

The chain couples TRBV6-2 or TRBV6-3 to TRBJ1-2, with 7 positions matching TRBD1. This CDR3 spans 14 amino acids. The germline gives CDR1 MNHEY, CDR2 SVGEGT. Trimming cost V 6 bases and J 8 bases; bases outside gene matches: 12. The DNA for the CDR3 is TGTGCCAGCAGCAGACAGGGCGGCGAAAGGGGCTACACCTTC. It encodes CASSRQGGERGYTF.

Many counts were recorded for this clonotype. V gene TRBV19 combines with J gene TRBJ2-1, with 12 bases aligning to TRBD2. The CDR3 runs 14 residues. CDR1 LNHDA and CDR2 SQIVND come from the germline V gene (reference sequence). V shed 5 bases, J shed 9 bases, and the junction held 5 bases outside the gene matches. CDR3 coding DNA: TGTGCCAGTAGTTCGGGACTAGCGGGCTTTGAGCAGTTCTTC. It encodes CASSSGLAGFEQFF.

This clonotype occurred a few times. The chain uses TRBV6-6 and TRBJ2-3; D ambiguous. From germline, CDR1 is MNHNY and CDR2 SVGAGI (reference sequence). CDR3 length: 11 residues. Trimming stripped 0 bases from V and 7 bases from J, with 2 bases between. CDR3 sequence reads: CASSYSYTQYF. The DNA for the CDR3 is TGTGCCAGCAGTTACTCGTATACGCAGTATTTT.

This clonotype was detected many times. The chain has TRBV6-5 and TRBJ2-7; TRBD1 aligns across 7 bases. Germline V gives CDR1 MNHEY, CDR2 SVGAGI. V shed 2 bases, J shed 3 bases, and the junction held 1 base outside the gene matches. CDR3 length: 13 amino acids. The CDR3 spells CASSYTGVYEQYF. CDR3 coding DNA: TGTGCCAGCAGTTACACAGGGGTCTACGAGCAGTACTTC.

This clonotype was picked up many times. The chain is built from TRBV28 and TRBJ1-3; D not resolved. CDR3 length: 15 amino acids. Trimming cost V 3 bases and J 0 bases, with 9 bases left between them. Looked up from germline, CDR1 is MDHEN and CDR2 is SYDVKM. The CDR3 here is CASSFTLSSGNTIYF. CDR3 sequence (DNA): TGTGCCAGCAGTTTTACTTTGAGCTCTGGAAACACCATATATTTT.

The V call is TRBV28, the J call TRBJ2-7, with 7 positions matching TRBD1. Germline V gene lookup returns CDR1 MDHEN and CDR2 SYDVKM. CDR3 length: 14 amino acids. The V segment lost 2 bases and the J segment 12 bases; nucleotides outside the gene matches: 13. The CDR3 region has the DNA TGTGCCAGCAGTTTAGGACCGGGACAGCCCGCGAGGTACGTC. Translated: CASSLGPGQPARYV.

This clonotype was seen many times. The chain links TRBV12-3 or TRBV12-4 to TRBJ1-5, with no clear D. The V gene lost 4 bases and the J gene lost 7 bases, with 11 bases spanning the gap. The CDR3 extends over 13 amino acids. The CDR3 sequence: CASSWQEGQPQHF. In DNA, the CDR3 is TGTGCCAGCAGTTGGCAGGAAGGGCAGCCCCAGCATTTT.

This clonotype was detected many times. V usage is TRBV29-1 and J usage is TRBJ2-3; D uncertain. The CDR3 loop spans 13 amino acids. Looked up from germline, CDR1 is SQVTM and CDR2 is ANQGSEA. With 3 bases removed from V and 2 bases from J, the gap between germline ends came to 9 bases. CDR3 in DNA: TGCAGCGTTGATAGGAGACCCACAGATACGCAGTATTTT. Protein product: CSVDRRPTDTQYF.

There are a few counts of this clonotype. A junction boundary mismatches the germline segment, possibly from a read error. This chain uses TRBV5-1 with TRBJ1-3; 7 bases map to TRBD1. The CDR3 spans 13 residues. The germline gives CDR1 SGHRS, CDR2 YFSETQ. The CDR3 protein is CASSLELGGNRNF. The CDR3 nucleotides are TGCGCCAGCAGCTTGGAGTTAGGGGGCAACCGGAATTTT.